The 13 T cell receptor beta chains below come from one sample, sequenced in a study of prognosis after radiotherapy for stage I lung cancer. Two-round multiplex PCR amplified TCR beta CDR3 from genomic DNA. Every TRBV and TRBJ gene had its own specific primer in first-round PCR. Via MiXCR, TCRdb re-called the multiplex PCR reads, giving one row per CDR3 protein. The sample lists approximately 18,000 distinct CDR3 sequences, over 15% occurring once. Sample: PBMCs, taken before or after stereotactic body radiation therapy (not recorded which). The origin of the receptors is a donor over 45 with non-small cell lung cancer.

Remarks on this clonotype: This may come from a read error, since a much larger clone is one base off. The chain is built from TRBV14 and TRBJ2-7; D call uncertain. This CDR3 is 15 amino acids long. Looked up from germline, CDR1 is SGHDN and CDR2 is FVKESK. The CDR3 loop reads CASGQVSGTLYEQYF. In DNA, the CDR3 is TGTGCCAGCGGCCAAGTGTCAGGAACCTTGTACGAGCAGTACTTC.

The J gene is TRBJ2-7, the V gene TRBV7-8; a possible D gene is TRBD2 (6 bases). The CDR3 extends over 14 amino acids. V lost 2 bases and J 5 bases, leaving 13 bases between the germline ends. Per germline, CDR1 SGHVS and CDR2 FQNEAQ. The CDR3 here is CASSLRAGLHEQYF. Written as DNA, the CDR3 is TGTGCCAGCAGCTTACGGGCGGGGCTCCACGAGCAGTACTTC.

The chain uses TRBV28 and TRBJ1-2; D unresolved. V lost 10 bases, J lost 0 bases, and 12 bases lay in between. The CDR3 consists of 13 residues. Germline-derived CDR1 and CDR2 are MDHEN and SYDVKM. This CDR3 is CAIMTAANYGYTF. CDR3 DNA sequence: TGTGCCATCATGACCGCAGCTAACTATGGCTACACCTTC.

The table lists this clonotype with many counts. This sequence joins TRBV6-1 and TRBJ1-1, with 8 nucleotides matching TRBD1. V was pared by 7 bases and J by 8 bases, with 3 bases of the junction left unmatched. This CDR3 has 11 residues. Germline V CDR1 and CDR2: MNHNS, SASEGT. The CDR3 region has the DNA TGTGCCAGCACGACAGGGGTCGAAGCTTTCTTT. Translating gives CASTTGVEAFF.

This clonotype was detected ten times or more. The chain uses TRBV13 and TRBJ2-2, with D tentatively TRBD1 (6 bases). V was cut by 2 bases and J by 5 bases, with 18 bases left in between. This CDR3 is built from 17 residues. CDR1 and CDR2 (germline): PRHDT, FYEKMQ (reference sequence). The CDR3 DNA reads TGTGCCAGCAGCTTACCCTTGTTAGGGGGTAGGACCGGGGAGCTGTTTTTT. As protein: CASSLPLLGGRTGELFF.

This clonotype has at least ten counts. The V call is TRBV6-4, the J call TRBJ2-2; TRBD2 matches 9 bases. CDR3 length equals 16 residues. Germline trimming cut 7 bases from V and 1 base from J; bases unmatched to any gene: 7. CDR1 MRHNA and CDR2 SNTAGT come from the germline V gene. The CDR3 region has the DNA TGTGCCAGCATAGTAGCGGGGGCCAAGAACACCGGGGAGCTGTTTTTT. The encoded protein is CASIVAGAKNTGELFF.

This clonotype was found many times. The V gene is TRBV30, the J gene TRBJ1-5; no clear D. V lost 2 bases to trimming and J lost 3 bases, with 11 bases between them. The CDR3 runs 14 residues. Germline V lookup: CDR1 GTSNPN, CDR2 SVGIG (reference sequence). The CDR3 nucleotides read TGTGCCTGGAGTACTGTAGGGAACAATCAGCCCCAGCATTTT. Amino acids: CAWSTVGNNQPQHF.

This clonotype was detected ten times or more. The chain combines TRBV20-1 with TRBJ1-2, with no clear D. The germline V gene encodes CDR1 DFQATT and CDR2 SNEGSKA (reference sequence). Trimming took 3 bases from V and 4 from J, leaving 12 bases between them. The CDR3 extends over 13 amino acids. The CDR3 DNA reads as TGCAGTGCTAGGAACCCCTCCCGCTATGGCTACACCTTC. As protein: CSARNPSRYGYTF.

This clonotype was seen repeatedly, ten times or more. The chain joins TRBV6-1 to TRBJ2-7; D possibly corresponds to TRBD1 (5 bases). The germline gives CDR1 MNHNS, CDR2 SASEGT. This CDR3 contains 14 residues. Trimming pared 5 bases from V and 1 base from J, leaving 12 bases between. CDR3 residues: CASSNSQVSYEQYF. In DNA form, the CDR3 reads TGTGCCAGCAGTAATTCACAGGTATCCTACGAGCAGTACTTC.

About this clonotype: Given a far larger clone just one base away, this is likely a sequencing read error. The gene calls are TRBV6-4 and TRBJ2-1, with D unresolved. Looked up from germline, CDR1 is MRHNA and CDR2 is SNTAGT. This CDR3 has 17 amino acids. This chain's CDR3 is CASSRRVLLNSYNGQFF. The DNA for the CDR3 is TGTGCCAGCAGTCGACGGGTGTTGCTGAACTCCTACAATGGGCAGTTCTTC.

This clonotype was recorded at least ten times. The rearrangement joins TRBV5-4 to TRBJ2-1, with D hard to call. CDR1 is SGHNT and CDR2 is YYREEE in the germline V gene (reference sequence). This CDR3 comprises 13 residues. The germline V and J ends were trimmed by 2 bases and 4 bases, with 7 bases remaining between them. CDR3 sequence reads: CASSFREYNEQFF. In nucleotides, the CDR3 is TGTGCCAGCAGCTTTAGGGAATACAATGAGCAGTTCTTC.

Ten or more counts support this clonotype. V usage is TRBV3-1 and J usage is TRBJ1-1, with D unresolved. V lost 3 bases, J lost 0 bases, and 2 bases lay in between. The CDR3 runs to 12 residues. CDR1 is LGHDT, CDR2 YNNKEL, per germline (reference sequence). This CDR3 reads CASSQLNTEAFF. CDR3 coding DNA: TGTGCCAGCAGCCAGTTGAACACTGAAGCTTTCTTT.

Many counts were recorded for this clonotype. The V call is TRBV4-1, the J call TRBJ2-7; 14 bases agree with TRBD2. The junction had 6 bases not matched to a gene; V was cut back by 6 bases and J by 2 bases. This CDR3 contains 16 residues. CDR1 MGHRA and CDR2 YSYEKL come from the germline V gene. The CDR3 DNA reads TGCGCCAGCAGGCGGACTAGCGGGGGGCAAACCTACGAGCAGTACGTC. Translating it yields CASRRTSGGQTYEQYV.